The entry below describes one T cell receptor beta chain. The antigen remains unidentified. CD4+ T cells were isolated after approximately 10 days of culture. This record comes from a study of vaccination effects on CD4 cells after COVID-19. Clones were sequenced by immunoSEQ multiplex PCR, and TCRdb holds only the in-frame ones, with some missing. The data contain approximately 37,000 clones, about 80% of them singletons. Germline V lookup: CDR1 LGHNA, CDR2 YSLEER. The CDR3 contains 14 residues. V was shortened by 0 bases and J by 7 bases, with 12 bases between the two germline ends. The source material was CD4+ T cells from PBMCs cultured without peptide, sampled before COVID-19 vaccination. The chain couples TRBV4-3 to TRBJ1-2, with D maybe TRBD1 (6 bases). This TCR was recovered from a human donor who received a COVID-19 vaccine. CDR3 bases: TGCGCCAGCAGCCAAGATTTGGGGGCCGGTGGCTACACCTTC. It codes for CASSQDLGAGGYTF.